This TCR beta chain is from a study of immune evolution from preneoplasia to lung adenocarcinoma. Findings of the study overall: Later-stage lesions seemingly showed higher T cell density and diversity than normal lung. Normal lung had the highest top T cell clone frequencies.

Two lung cancer pathologists independently confirmed each histologic diagnosis. As for this clone: Its antigen remains unidentified.

CDR3 length equals 13 residues. CDR1 and CDR2 from the germline V gene are LGHNA and YSLEER. Trimming removed 5 bases at V and 5 bases at J, with 12 bases between. The data were produced by immunoSEQ multiplex PCR, yet TCRdb's version contains in-frame clones alone and is incomplete. The repertoire consists of about 2,500 clones, with 84% occurring once and the leading ten covering about 5.4%. The receptor was isolated from a person between 60 and 80 years old with invasive lung adenocarcinoma. Material for sequencing was FFPE invasive lung adenocarcinoma tissue. The chain uses TRBV4-3 and TRBJ1-1; no clear D gene. The CDR3 DNA reads TGCGCCAGCAGCTTAAATTCGGGGACTGAAGCTTTCTTT. Residues: CASSLNSGTEAFF.